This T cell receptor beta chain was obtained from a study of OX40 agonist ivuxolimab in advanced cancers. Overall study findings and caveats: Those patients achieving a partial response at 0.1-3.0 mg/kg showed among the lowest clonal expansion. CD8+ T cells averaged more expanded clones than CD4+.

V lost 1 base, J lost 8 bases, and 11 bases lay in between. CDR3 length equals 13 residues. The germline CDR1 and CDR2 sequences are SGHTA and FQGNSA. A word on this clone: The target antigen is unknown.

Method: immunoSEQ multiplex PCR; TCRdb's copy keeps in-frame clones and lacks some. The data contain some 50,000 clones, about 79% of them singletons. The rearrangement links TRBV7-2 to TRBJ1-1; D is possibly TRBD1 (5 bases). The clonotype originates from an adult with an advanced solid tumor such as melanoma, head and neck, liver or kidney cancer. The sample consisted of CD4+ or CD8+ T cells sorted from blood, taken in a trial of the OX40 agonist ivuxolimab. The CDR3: CASSLGGGREAFF. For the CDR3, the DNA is TGTGCCAGCAGCTTAGGGGGGGGACGGGAAGCTTTCTTT.